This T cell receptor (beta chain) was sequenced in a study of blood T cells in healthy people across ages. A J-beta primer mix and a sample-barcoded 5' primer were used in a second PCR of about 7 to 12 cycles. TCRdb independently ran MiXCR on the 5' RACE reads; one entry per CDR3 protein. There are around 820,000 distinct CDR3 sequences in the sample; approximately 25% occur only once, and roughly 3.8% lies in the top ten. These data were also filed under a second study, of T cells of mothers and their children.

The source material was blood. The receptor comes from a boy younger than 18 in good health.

CDR3 sequence reads: CASSEYRGVGEKLFF. DNA for the CDR3: TGTGCCAGCAGTGAATATCGGGGGGTTGGGGAAAAACTGTTTTTT. The genes are TRBV25-1 and TRBJ1-4; perhaps TRBD1 as D (5 bases). This CDR3 is built from 15 residues. V was clipped by 0 bases and J by 8 bases, with 13 bases between them. Germline V CDR1 and CDR2: MGHDK, SYGVNS.